What follows is one T cell receptor (beta chain) and its context. Original processing notes: Amplification of reference gene primers provided the estimated nucleated cell counts. The protocol was immunoSEQ multiplex PCR, while the TCRdb copy is restricted to in-frame clones and leaves out a portion. V and J calls and clone size follow that table, whereas D and trimming were derived from the DNA. This repertoire shows about 170,000 clones, more than 65% found once; its top ten account for 11%. Trimming left V 1 base short and J 0 bases short, with 13 bases between. The CDR3 consists of 17 residues. Germline V CDR1 and CDR2: SGHKS, YYEKEE (reference sequence). The data were taken from a study of blood T cell repertoires in COVID-19.

This chain connects TRBV5-5 to TRBJ1-4; possible D gene TRBD1, 5 bases. The sample consisted of peripheral blood. The TCR originated in a man in his sixties or seventies with active or convalescent COVID-19. The CDR3 loop is CASSLRAGIATNEKLFF. As DNA, the CDR3 is TGTGCCAGCAGCTTGAGGGCAGGGATTGCAACTAATGAAAAACTGTTTTTT.